This entry concerns a single T cell receptor (beta chain). Its specificity is unknown. Method: immunoSEQ multiplex PCR; TCRdb's copy keeps in-frame clones and lacks some. Of approximately 150,000 clones listed, over 80% are singletons. This entry is derived from a study of cytomegalovirus exposure and HLA in healthy donors. Study-wide context: The same platform used for the approximately 700 first-cohort repertoires was also used for the approximately 120 validation repertoires, as a later analysis reported. Findings and limits, study-wide: CMV antigen specificity of a few CMV-associated chains was confirmed in vitro. Using the classifier, cytomegalovirus status was reportedly diagnosed with high specificity and sensitivity.

The V segment lost 4 bases and the J segment 4 bases; nucleotides outside the gene matches: 9. Germline CDR1 MNHGY, CDR2 SVAAGI. CDR3 length equals 15 residues. This clonotype was sampled from a man aged 18 to 29 in good health and CMV-seropositive. Input material: PBMCs. The rearrangement links TRBV6-9 to TRBJ1-2; 7 bases align to TRBD1. The CDR3 DNA follows: TGTGCCAGCAGTTCGGGACAGAGGATATCCTATGGCTACACCTTC. Its translation is CASSSGQRISYGYTF.